The rows below give T cell receptor beta chains drawn from one sample of a study of blood T cells in healthy people across ages. Using its own MiXCR run on the 5' RACE reads, TCRdb lists one record per CDR3 protein. Among some 1,000,000 distinct CDR3 sequences, under 30% were seen once, and the ten largest hold 0.65% to 0.75%. These sequences were also reported in another study, on T cells of mothers and their children.

The specimen was blood. The receptors stem from a girl aged 2-10 years in good health. CDR3s include the opening cysteine and the closing phenylalanine or tryptophan. The D gene is left open where the match is weak. Clone size is not always given. Where it is, it says once, few, many or a class for expanded clones.

d_call	v_call	j_call	clone_size	cdr3_aa	cdr3_nt
-	TRBV6-1	TRBJ2-5	few	CASERGAQAETQYF	TGTGCCAGCGAGAGGGGGGCGCAGGCAGAGACCCAGTACTTC
-	TRBV6-5	TRBJ2-1	few	CASSSDPPKNEQFF	TGTGCCAGCAGCTCTGACCCACCTAAGAATGAGCAGTTCTTC
-	TRBV7-2	TRBJ2-7	-	CASSLIGAEQYF	TGTGCCAGCAGCTTAATTGGCGCCGAGCAGTACTTC
-	TRBV19	TRBJ1-6	few	CASSDLGVSPLHF	TGTGCCAGTAGTGACTTGGGGGTTTCACCCCTCCACTTT
-	TRBV14	TRBJ2-1	-	CASSPELSYNEQFF	TGTGCCAGCAGCCCGGAACTCTCCTACAATGAGCAGTTCTTC
TRBD1	TRBV20-1	TRBJ1-2	once	CSANRGGYGYTF	TGCAGTGCCAACAGGGGAGGCTATGGCTACACCTTC
-	TRBV20-1	TRBJ2-4	few	CSANERAKNIQYF	TGCAGTGCTAACGAGAGGGCCAAAAACATTCAGTACTTC
-	TRBV27	TRBJ2-1	-	CASKHTGDPEQFF	TGTGCCAGCAAACATACGGGGGACCCTGAGCAGTTCTTC
-	TRBV7-2	TRBJ1-5	few	CASSRTGREYSNQPQHF	TGTGCCAGCAGCCGGACCGGACGGGAATATAGCAATCAGCCCCAGCATTTT
-	TRBV7-7	TRBJ2-5	few	CASSLLGFQETQYF	TGTGCTAGCAGCTTATTAGGTTTCCAAGAGACCCAGTACTTC
-	TRBV4-2	TRBJ2-1	-	CASSQDQVDEQFF	TGTGCCAGCAGCCAAGATCAGGTGGATGAGCAGTTCTTC
-	TRBV4-3	TRBJ2-4	few	CASSQELGWSGPKNIQYF	TGCGCCAGCAGCCAAGAATTGGGATGGTCGGGGCCGAAAAACATTCAGTACTTC
-	TRBV19	TRBJ1-2	-	CASEGPYGYTF	TGTGCCAGCGAAGGCCCTTATGGCTACACCTTC
TRBD1	TRBV7-2	TRBJ1-4	few	CASSQQGNTNEKLFF	TGTGCCAGCAGCCAACAGGGGAATACTAATGAAAAACTGTTTTTT
-	TRBV12-3/TRBV12-4	TRBJ2-5	-	CASSLGPPKETQYF	TGTGCCAGCAGCCTAGGGCCCCCAAAAGAGACCCAGTACTTC
-	TRBV6-1	TRBJ1-4	-	CASCVFNEKLFF	TGTGCCAGCTGCGTCTTTAATGAAAAACTGTTTTTT
TRBD1	TRBV29-1	TRBJ1-1	few	CSGDRQGTEAFF	TGCAGCGGGGACCGACAGGGCACTGAAGCTTTCTTT
-	TRBV18	TRBJ1-1	few	CASSPLGKNTEAFF	TGTGCCAGCTCACCATTAGGCAAGAACACTGAAGCTTTCTTT
-	TRBV6-2/TRBV6-3	TRBJ2-1	-	CASSYPQNNEQFF	TGTGCCAGCAGTTACCCCCAGAACAATGAGCAGTTCTTC
-	TRBV5-1	TRBJ1-2	-	CASGLVVTENYGYTF	TGCGCCAGCGGCTTGGTGGTCACCGAGAACTATGGCTACACCTTC